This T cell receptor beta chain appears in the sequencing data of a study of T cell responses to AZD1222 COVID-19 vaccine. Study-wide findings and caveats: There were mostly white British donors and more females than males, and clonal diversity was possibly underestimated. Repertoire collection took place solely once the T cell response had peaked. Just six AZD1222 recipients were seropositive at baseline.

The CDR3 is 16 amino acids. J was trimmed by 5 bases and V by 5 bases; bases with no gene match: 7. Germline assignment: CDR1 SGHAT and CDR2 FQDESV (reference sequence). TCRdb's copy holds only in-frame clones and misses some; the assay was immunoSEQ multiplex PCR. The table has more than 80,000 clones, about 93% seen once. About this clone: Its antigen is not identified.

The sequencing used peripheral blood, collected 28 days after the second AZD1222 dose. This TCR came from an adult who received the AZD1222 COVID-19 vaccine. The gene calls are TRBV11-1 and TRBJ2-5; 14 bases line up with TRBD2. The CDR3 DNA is TGTGCCAGCAGCACCGCGACTAGCGGGGGGGCCGAGACCCAGTACTTC. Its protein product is CASSTATSGGAETQYF.